This is a list of T cell receptor beta chains from one sample in a study of blood T cell repertoires in COVID-19. Sequencing was performed with immunoSEQ multiplex PCR; in TCRdb, only in-frame clones are kept and a portion is missing. The repertoire holds 200,000 to 300,000 clones, around 86% seen once, with approximately 6% in the top ten. The sample was peripheral blood. Receptor source: a woman older than 75 with COVID-19, enrolled during active disease. Each CDR3 is given with its conserved first and last residue. Each record gives: J gene, V gene, clone size, D gene, CDR3 DNA, CDR3 protein. D genes are given only for firm matches. A clone size is listed for some rows: how often the clone was seen (once, few, many), or a class if it is expanded.

J: TRBJ2-2
V: TRBV2
size: NA
D: NA
DNA: TGTGCCAGCAGTCCGGGAATAAACACCGGGGAGCTGTTTTTT
CDR3: CASSPGINTGELFF

J: TRBJ2-7
V: TRBV29-1
size: few
D: NA
DNA: TGCAGCGTTGGGGGCAGTAGGGAAGAGCAGTACTTC
CDR3: CSVGGSREEQYF

J: TRBJ2-7
V: TRBV4-1
size: once
D: NA
DNA: TGCGCCAGCAGCCCGATGGGTGAGGCGCGCTACGAGCAGTACTTC
CDR3: CASSPMGEARYEQYF

J: TRBJ1-1
V: TRBV9
size: NA
D: NA
DNA: TGTGCCAGCAGCCCTGAACCAGGGAACACTGAAGCTTTCTTT
CDR3: CASSPEPGNTEAFF

J: TRBJ1-5
V: TRBV10-3
size: NA
D: TRBD1
DNA: TGTGCCATCAGTGGAGCCGTGACAGGGAACCAGCCCCAGCATTTT
CDR3: CAISGAVTGNQPQHF

J: TRBJ1-5
V: TRBV19
size: NA
D: NA
DNA: TGTGCCAGTAGTAGTACGGGGTCAGGCAATCAGCCCCAGCATTTT
CDR3: CASSSTGSGNQPQHF

J: TRBJ2-1
V: TRBV7-2
size: NA
D: NA
DNA: TGTGCCAGCAGCTTAAGGGGCATGAGGGGGAATGAGCAGTTCTTC
CDR3: CASSLRGMRGNEQFF

J: TRBJ1-4
V: TRBV10-3
size: few
D: NA
DNA: TGTGCCATCAGTGAGTCGGGGGGAACTAATGAAAAACTGTTTTTT
CDR3: CAISESGGTNEKLFF

J: TRBJ2-5
V: TRBV18
size: few
D: NA
DNA: TGTGCCAGCTCCGGGGGGCTTAAAGAGACCCAGTACTTC
CDR3: CASSGGLKETQYF

J: TRBJ2-1
V: TRBV5-1
size: NA
D: NA
DNA: TGCGCCAGCAGCTTGGCGGTAGCGGTAGATGAGCAGTTCTTC
CDR3: CASSLAVAVDEQFF

J: TRBJ1-4
V: TRBV6-5
size: NA
D: NA
DNA: TGTGCCAGCGGCGGGGCAGGGCTGGGGGAAAAACTGTTTTTT
CDR3: CASGGAGLGEKLFF

J: TRBJ2-7
V: TRBV6-5
size: NA
D: TRBD2
DNA: TGTGCCAGTCCGCGGGAGGGGGCAGCGGTGCAGTACTTC
CDR3: CASPREGAAVQYF

J: TRBJ1-1
V: TRBV5-1
size: few
D: TRBD1
DNA: TGCGCCAGCAGCACGACAGGGCCCGCTTCGGGAGCTTTCTTT
CDR3: CASSTTGPASGAFF

J: TRBJ1-2
V: TRBV5-1
size: NA
D: TRBD1
DNA: TGCGCCAGCAGCCGTGACAGGGCCGACTATGGCTACACCTTC
CDR3: CASSRDRADYGYTF

J: TRBJ1-3
V: TRBV19
size: NA
D: NA
DNA: TGTGCCAGTAGGAGGGCCCCTTCTGGAAACACCATATATTTT
CDR3: CASRRAPSGNTIYF

J: TRBJ1-2
V: TRBV3-1/TRBV3-2
size: NA
D: TRBD1
DNA: TGTGCCAGCAGCCAAGGAGACAGGGTGAGGGGCTACACCTTC
CDR3: CASSQGDRVRGYTF

J: TRBJ1-3
V: TRBV14
size: NA
D: TRBD1
DNA: TGTGCCAGCAGCCCCGACAGGGGAACTGGAAACACCATATATTTT
CDR3: CASSPDRGTGNTIYF

J: TRBJ2-2
V: TRBV7-2
size: NA
D: NA
DNA: TGTGCCAGCACCTCCTTGGGCAGGGGACACGGGGAGCTGTTTTTT
CDR3: CASTSLGRGHGELFF

J: TRBJ1-1
V: TRBV2
size: NA
D: NA
DNA: TGTGCCAGCACTTCTACTGGGGGCGGAGGCACTGAAGCTTTCTTT
CDR3: CASTSTGGGGTEAFF

J: TRBJ2-2
V: TRBV30
size: NA
D: TRBD2
DNA: TGTGCCTGGACGGGGGGGAGGTTATTCAAGAACACCGGGGAGCTGTTTTTT
CDR3: CAWTGGRLFKNTGELFF

J: TRBJ2-3
V: TRBV19
size: NA
D: NA
DNA: TGTGCCAGTAGTATGGGGCAGCCTCCCACAGATACGCAGTATTTT
CDR3: CASSMGQPPTDTQYF

J: TRBJ1-5
V: TRBV28
size: NA
D: NA
DNA: TGTGCCAGCAGCCTCCCGGGAAATCAGCCCCAGCATTTT
CDR3: CASSLPGNQPQHF